The present TCR beta chain was sequenced within a study of T cells in localized non-small cell lung cancer. Study-level findings and limits: Paired adjacent lung recovered a median roughly 54 of the top 100 tumor clones. There was an association of higher blood T cell density with longer overall survival.

This CDR3 has 13 residues. Germline lookup yields CDR1 SGHAT and CDR2 FQNNGV. Trimming left V 2 bases short and J 0 bases short, with 4 bases between. Libraries were prepared by immunoSEQ multiplex PCR; TCRdb keeps only in-frame clonotypes and omits some of them. The table lists around 33,000 clones, more than 65% of them singletons, with approximately 15% in the top ten. Of note for this clone: Its antigen is still unknown.

This specimen consisted of peripheral blood, obtained before any cancer treatment. J is TRBJ1-1 and V is TRBV11-2; D remains unclear. This sequence originates from a male donor older than 55 with stage III squamous cell lung carcinoma. This CDR3 reads CASSLRMNTEAFF. The CDR3 DNA reads as TGTGCCAGCAGCTTACGTATGAACACTGAAGCTTTCTTT.